This entry lists 17 T cell receptor beta chains sequenced from one sample in a study of T-cell reconstitution after alpha-beta-depleted transplantation in children. A library of TCRbeta sequences, prepared with unique molecular identifiers, was generated. TCRdb redid the calling of the PCR reads with MiXCR, one entry per CDR3 protein. Of about 460,000 distinct CDR3 sequences listed, 12% were seen once; the top ten hold 5% to 6%. Source: PBMCs from the stem cell graft donor, taken from the stem cell graft. The receptors originated from a human donor who donated a stem cell graft to a child with combined immunodeficiency.

The rearrangement links TRBV18 to TRBJ2-3; TRBD1 matches 10 bases. The CDR3 loop spans 16 amino acids. The V gene's germline CDR1 is KGHSH and CDR2 LQKENI. J was trimmed by 4 bases and V by 2 bases; bases with no gene match: 6. The CDR3 bases are TGTGCCAGCTCACCAACTCGGGGACAGGGGCCAGATACGCAGTATTTT. Its protein product is CASSPTRGQGPDTQYF.

This clonotype was found many times. This chain links TRBV6-2 or TRBV6-3 with TRBJ2-2; D gene ambiguous. Trimming pared 0 bases from V and 4 bases from J, leaving 6 bases between. CDR3 size: 14 residues. Germline CDR1 MNHEY, CDR2 SVGEGT. CDR3 nucleotide sequence: TGTGCCAGCAGTTACTCGAGGCCCACCGGGGAGCTGTTTTTT. It translates to CASSYSRPTGELFF.

This clonotype showed up just a few times. The chain employs TRBV24-1 and TRBJ2-5, with no clear D. CDR3 size: 11 residues. Germline CDR1 reads KGHDR; CDR2 reads SFDVKD. With 3 bases removed from V and 4 bases from J, the gap between germline ends came to 2 bases. The CDR3 DNA follows: TGTGCCACCAGTGATGCAGAGACCCAGTACTTC. Protein sequence: CATSDAETQYF.

This clonotype showed up many times. The chain combines TRBV10-2 with TRBJ2-1; D may be TRBD2 (5 bases). This CDR3 contains 17 residues. Looked up from germline, CDR1 is WSHSY and CDR2 is SAAADI. V was trimmed by 8 bases and J by 5 bases, leaving 25 bases between them. CDR3 DNA sequence: TGCGCCAGCGGTCCGGTGGGGTCTAGACTAAGAAACAATGAGCAGTTCTTC. It yields the protein CASGPVGSRLRNNEQFF.

This chain connects TRBV7-2 to TRBJ2-7; maybe TRBD2 (5 bases). Germline-derived CDR1 and CDR2 are SGHTA and FQGNSA. The V end lost 4 bases, the J end lost 3 bases, and 10 bases lay between the germline ends. This CDR3 comprises 13 residues. This CDR3 is CASSSDGNYEQYF. CDR3 sequence (DNA): TGTGCCAGCAGCTCGGACGGGAACTACGAGCAGTACTTC.

The chain has TRBV15 and TRBJ1-2, with D unresolved. The CDR3 has 12 amino acids. Trimming left V 4 bases short and J 8 bases short, with 11 bases between. The germline gives CDR1 LNHNV, CDR2 YYDKDF (reference sequence). The CDR3 region has the DNA TGTGCCACCAGCATCGGGTTTGGGGGCTACACCTTC. It translates to CATSIGFGGYTF.

CDR3 loop: CASSLVGGSRYEQYF. The CDR3, as DNA: TGCGCCAGCAGCTTGGTCGGGGGAAGTAGGTACGAGCAGTACTTC. The V and J genes are TRBV5-1 and TRBJ2-7; D may be TRBD2 (6 bases). V gave up 0 bases and J gave up 4 bases, with 14 bases separating them. The CDR3 is 15 residues long. Germline V gives CDR1 SGHRS, CDR2 YFSETQ. Complete variable domain (other parts from reference TRBV5-1 and TRBJ2-7): KAGVTQTPRYLIKTRGQQVTLSCSPISGHRSVSWYQQTPGQGLQFLFEYFSETQRNKGNFPGRFSGRQFSNSRSEMNVSTLELGDSALYLCASSLVGGSRYEQYFGPGTRLTVT.

J is TRBJ2-1 and V is TRBV12-3 or TRBV12-4; 8 nucleotides match TRBD1. The CDR3 runs 13 residues. V shed 5 bases, J shed 8 bases, and the junction held 5 bases outside the gene matches. As DNA, the CDR3 is TGTGCCAGCAGTGCGACAGGGGTCGATGAGCAGTTCTTC. Its protein product is CASSATGVDEQFF.

In this sample, this clonotype turned up many times. The rearrangement uses TRBV9 and TRBJ2-7; the D is unclear. Looked up from germline, CDR1 is SGDLS and CDR2 is YYNGEE. CDR3 length: 14 amino acids. V lost 0 bases and J 2 bases, leaving 9 bases between the germline ends. This CDR3 is CASSVEGFAYEQYF. In nucleotides, the CDR3 is TGTGCCAGCAGCGTAGAAGGGTTTGCCTACGAGCAGTACTTC.

This clonotype was observed a handful of times. The chain uses TRBV7-2 and TRBJ1-5; 11 nucleotides align to TRBD1. The CDR3 is made up of 15 amino acids. The V gene end was trimmed by 5 bases and the J gene end by 7 bases; junction bases not matched to a gene: 7. Germline V gene sequence: CDR1 SGHTA, CDR2 FQGNSA. Here the CDR3 reads CASSPGQGAGQPQHF. The CDR3, as DNA: TGTGCCAGCAGCCCCGGACAGGGGGCCGGGCAGCCCCAGCATTTT.

This clonotype was counted only a few times. This rearrangement joins TRBV4-3 to TRBJ2-2; TRBD1 might be the D (5 bases). The CDR3 has 15 amino acids. Trimming cost V 0 bases and J 6 bases, with 11 bases left between them. The germline CDR1 and CDR2 sequences are LGHNA and YSLEER. CDR3 sequence reads: CASSQDRIGAGELFF. Written as DNA, the CDR3 is TGCGCCAGCAGCCAAGACAGAATAGGGGCCGGGGAGCTGTTTTTT.

In nucleotides, the CDR3 is TGTGCCAGCAGCGAACATTATGGGGGACAGACCTACGAGCAGTACTTC. It codes for CASSEHYGGQTYEQYF. The V and J genes are TRBV9 and TRBJ2-7; TRBD1 agrees at 7 bases. This CDR3 is 16 amino acids long. The germline V gene has CDR1 SGDLS and CDR2 YYNGEE. V was clipped by 3 bases and J by 2 bases; unmatched bases: 11.

This clonotype was observed many times. The J gene is TRBJ2-3, the V gene TRBV27; 7 bases are shared with TRBD1. CDR1 and CDR2 from the germline V gene are MNHEY and SMNVEV (reference sequence). The CDR3 contains 16 residues. Trimming cost V 1 base and J 3 bases; bases outside gene matches: 7. The CDR3 DNA reads TGTGCCAGCAGTTTATGGTACAGGGGAGCGACAGATACGCAGTATTTT. The encoded protein is CASSLWYRGATDTQYF.

V gene TRBV29-1 combines with J gene TRBJ2-7; D is possibly TRBD2 (5 bases). CDR3 length equals 13 residues. V lost 5 bases and J lost 0, with 11 bases in between. Per the germline V gene, CDR1 is SQVTM and CDR2 is ANQGSEA. CDR3 sequence reads: CSVTRELSYEQYF. CDR3 DNA sequence: TGCAGCGTTACAAGGGAGCTCTCCTACGAGCAGTACTTC.

The rearrangement joins TRBV30 to TRBJ1-4; D possibly corresponds to TRBD1 (6 bases). The CDR3 covers 16 residues. CDR1 is GTSNPN, CDR2 SVGIG, per germline (reference sequence). The V end was cut by 0 bases, the J end by 4 bases, with 15 bases between. This CDR3 is CAWSVRRGLGNEKLFF. CDR3 DNA: TGTGCCTGGAGTGTGCGCAGGGGTCTGGGTAATGAAAAACTGTTTTTT. The variable domain in full, completed from reference TRBV30 and TRBJ1-4, reads SQTIHQWPATLVQPVGSPLSLECTVEGTSNPNLYWYRQAAGRGLQLLFYSVGIGQISSEVPQNLSASRPQDRQFILSSKKLLLSDSGFYLCAWSVRRGLGNEKLFFGSGTQLSVL.

This clonotype has more than one count but fewer than ten. The chain is built from TRBV12-3 or TRBV12-4 and TRBJ2-1, with TRBD2 identical over 9 bases. J gave up 4 bases and V 1 base, and 2 bases lay outside the gene matches. The CDR3 has 15 residues. CDR3 DNA: TGTGCCAGCAGTTTAGAAGCGGGAGGATACAATGAGCAGTTCTTC. It specifies CASSLEAGGYNEQFF.

This clonotype was detected a few times. V usage is TRBV5-1 and J usage is TRBJ2-7; TRBD2 might be the D (5 bases). Germline-derived CDR1 and CDR2 are SGHRS and YFSETQ. Trimming removed 4 bases from V and 4 bases from J, with 21 bases in between. The CDR3 consists of 16 residues. CDR3 protein: CASSPGRGSNYYEQYF. CDR3 nucleotides: TGCGCCAGCAGCCCAGGACGAGGGTCCAACTATTACGAGCAGTACTTC. The complete variable domain, with remaining parts taken from reference TRBV5-1 and TRBJ2-7, reads KAGVTQTPRYLIKTRGQQVTLSCSPISGHRSVSWYQQTPGQGLQFLFEYFSETQRNKGNFPGRFSGRQFSNSRSEMNVSTLELGDSALYLCASSPGRGSNYYEQYFGPGTRLTVT.